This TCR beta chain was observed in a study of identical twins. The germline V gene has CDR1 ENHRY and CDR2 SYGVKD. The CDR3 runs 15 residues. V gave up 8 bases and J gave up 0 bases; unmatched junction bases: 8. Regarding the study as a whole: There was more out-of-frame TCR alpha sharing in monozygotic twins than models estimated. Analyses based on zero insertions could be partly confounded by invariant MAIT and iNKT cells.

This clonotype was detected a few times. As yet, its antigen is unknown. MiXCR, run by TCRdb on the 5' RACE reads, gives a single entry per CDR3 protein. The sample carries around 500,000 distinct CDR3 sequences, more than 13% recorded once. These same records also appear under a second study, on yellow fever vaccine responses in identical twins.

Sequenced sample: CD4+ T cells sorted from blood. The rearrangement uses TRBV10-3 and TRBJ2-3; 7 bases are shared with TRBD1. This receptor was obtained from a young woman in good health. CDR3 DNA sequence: TGTGCCATCGGTCCTGGACAGGATAGCACAGATACGCAGTATTTT. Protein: CAIGPGQDSTDTQYF.